This T cell receptor (beta chain) originates from a study of PD-L1 blockade in urothelial cancer. Time point noted: pretreatment peripheral blood. CDR1 MNHNY and CDR2 SVGAGI come from the germline V gene (reference sequence). Unmatched junction bases numbered 3, after V lost 4 bases and J lost 4 bases. This CDR3 is 14 amino acids long. Clones were read by immunoSEQ multiplex PCR, and TCRdb kept only the in-frame ones, dropping some. The sample includes roughly 40,000 clones, 91% of them seen just once. This sequence originates from a woman aged 60-75 years with urothelial cancer. This chain connects TRBV6-6 to TRBJ1-4, with TRBD1 matching 7 bases. Sequencing used PBMCs, obtained around atezolizumab (anti-PD-L1) treatment. The CDR3, as DNA: TGTGCCAGCAGTTCCGGGACAGTTAATGAAAAACTGTTTTTT. This codes for CASSSGTVNEKLFF.